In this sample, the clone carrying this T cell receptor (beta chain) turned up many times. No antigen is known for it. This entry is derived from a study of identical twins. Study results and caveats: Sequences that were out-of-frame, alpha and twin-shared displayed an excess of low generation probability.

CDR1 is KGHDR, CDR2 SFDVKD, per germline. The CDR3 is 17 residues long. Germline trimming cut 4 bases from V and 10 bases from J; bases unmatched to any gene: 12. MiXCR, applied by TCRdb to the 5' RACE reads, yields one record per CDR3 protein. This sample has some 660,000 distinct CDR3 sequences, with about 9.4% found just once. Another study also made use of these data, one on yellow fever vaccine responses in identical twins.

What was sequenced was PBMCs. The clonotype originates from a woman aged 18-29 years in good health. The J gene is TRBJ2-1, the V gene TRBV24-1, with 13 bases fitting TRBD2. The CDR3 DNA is TGTGCCACCAGTGACCCCCCACTAGCGGGGGGGCCGAAGGAGCAGTTCTTC. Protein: CATSDPPLAGGPKEQFF.